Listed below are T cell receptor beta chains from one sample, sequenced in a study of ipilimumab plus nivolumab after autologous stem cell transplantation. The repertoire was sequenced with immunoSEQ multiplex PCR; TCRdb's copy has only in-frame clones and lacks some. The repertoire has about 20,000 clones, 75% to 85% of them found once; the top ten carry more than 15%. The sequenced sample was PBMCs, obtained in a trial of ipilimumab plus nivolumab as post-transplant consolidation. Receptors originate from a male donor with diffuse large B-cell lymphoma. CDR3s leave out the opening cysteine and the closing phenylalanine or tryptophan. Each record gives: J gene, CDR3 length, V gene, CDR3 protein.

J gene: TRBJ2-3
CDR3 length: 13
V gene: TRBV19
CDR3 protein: ASKVRGQGADTQY

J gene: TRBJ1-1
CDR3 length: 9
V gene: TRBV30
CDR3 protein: AWSVIQEAF

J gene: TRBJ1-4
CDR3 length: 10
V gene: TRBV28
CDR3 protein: ASSGRREKLF

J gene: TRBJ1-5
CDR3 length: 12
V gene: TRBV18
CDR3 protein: ASSPGVGNQPQH

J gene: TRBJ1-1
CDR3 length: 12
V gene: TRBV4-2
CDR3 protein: ASSHNRGNTEAF

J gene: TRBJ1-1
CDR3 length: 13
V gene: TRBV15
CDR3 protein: ATSRDVSGNTEAF

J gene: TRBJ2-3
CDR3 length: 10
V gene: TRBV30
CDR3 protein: AWSSTTDTQY

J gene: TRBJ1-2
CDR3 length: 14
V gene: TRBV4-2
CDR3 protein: ASSQEGARGHYGYT

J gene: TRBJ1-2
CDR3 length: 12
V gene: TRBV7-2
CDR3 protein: ASSLGADITGYT

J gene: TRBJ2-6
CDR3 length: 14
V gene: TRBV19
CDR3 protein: ASSWDVQSGANVLT

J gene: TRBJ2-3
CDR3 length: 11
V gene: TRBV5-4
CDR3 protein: ASSDKGVDTQY

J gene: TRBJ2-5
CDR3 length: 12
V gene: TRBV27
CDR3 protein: ASSLRVLGETQY

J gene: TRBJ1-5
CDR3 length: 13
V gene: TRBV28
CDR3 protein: ASFPRGESNQPQH

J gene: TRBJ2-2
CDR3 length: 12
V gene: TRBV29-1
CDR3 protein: SVDRGLNTGELF

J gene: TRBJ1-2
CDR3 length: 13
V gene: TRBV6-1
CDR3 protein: ASSEGPTPNYGYT

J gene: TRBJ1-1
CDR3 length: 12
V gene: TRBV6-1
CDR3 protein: ASSGGRSTPEAF

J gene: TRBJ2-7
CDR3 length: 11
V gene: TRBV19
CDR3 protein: ASKVRGTYEQY

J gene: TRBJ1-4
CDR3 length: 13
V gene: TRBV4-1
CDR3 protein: ASSAMWAYNEKLF

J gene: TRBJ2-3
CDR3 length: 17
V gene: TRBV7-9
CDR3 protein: ASSSLGSGGLRGGDTQY

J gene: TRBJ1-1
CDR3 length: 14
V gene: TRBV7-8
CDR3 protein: ASSLGGARGRAEAF

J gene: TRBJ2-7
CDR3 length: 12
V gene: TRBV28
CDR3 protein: ASTPGQVGYEQY

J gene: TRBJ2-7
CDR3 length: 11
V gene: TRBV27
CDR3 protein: ASSLGPLREQY

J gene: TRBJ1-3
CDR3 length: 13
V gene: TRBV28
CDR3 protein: ASSFGTLSGNTIY

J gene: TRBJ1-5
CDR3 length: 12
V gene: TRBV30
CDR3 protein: AWSAGLGNQPQH

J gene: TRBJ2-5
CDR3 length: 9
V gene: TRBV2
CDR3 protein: ASTPQETQY

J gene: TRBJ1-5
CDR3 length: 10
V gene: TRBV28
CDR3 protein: ASTAGPEPQH

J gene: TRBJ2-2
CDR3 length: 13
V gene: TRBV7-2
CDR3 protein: ASSLDPPGTGELF

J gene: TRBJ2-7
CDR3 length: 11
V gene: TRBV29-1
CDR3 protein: SVEGVGGYEQY

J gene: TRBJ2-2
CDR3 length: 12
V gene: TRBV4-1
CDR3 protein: ASSHAIQSGELF

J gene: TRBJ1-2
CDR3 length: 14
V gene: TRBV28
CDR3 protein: ASTPLLGPAYYGYT

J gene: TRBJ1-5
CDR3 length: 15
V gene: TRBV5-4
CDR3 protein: ASSFNLGTGFNQPQH

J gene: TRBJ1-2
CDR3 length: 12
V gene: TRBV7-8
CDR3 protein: ASSLEFSGYGYT

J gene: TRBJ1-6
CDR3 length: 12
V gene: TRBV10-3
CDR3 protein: AIRQGRVGSPLH

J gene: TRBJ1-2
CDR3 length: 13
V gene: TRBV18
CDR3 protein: ASSPGERRANGYT

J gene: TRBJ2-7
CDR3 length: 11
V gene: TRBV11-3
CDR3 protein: ASSVGRNYEQY

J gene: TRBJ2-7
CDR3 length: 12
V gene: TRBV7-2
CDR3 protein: ASSLVRGDYEQY

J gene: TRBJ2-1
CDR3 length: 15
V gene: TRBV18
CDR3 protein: ASSLSLGTGGNNEQF

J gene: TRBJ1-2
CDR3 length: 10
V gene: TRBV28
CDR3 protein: ASQGRNYGYT

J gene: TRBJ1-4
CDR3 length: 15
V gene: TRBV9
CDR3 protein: ASRARTGGAYNEKLF

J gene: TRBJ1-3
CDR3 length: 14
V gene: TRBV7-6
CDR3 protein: ASSPSGQISGNTIY

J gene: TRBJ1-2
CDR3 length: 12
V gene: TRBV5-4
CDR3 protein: ASSHTGTNYGYT

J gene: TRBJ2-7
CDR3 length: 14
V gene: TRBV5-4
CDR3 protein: ASSSGLAGNFYEQY

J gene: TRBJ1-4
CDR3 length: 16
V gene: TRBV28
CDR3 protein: ASSLLDRVSPTNEKLF

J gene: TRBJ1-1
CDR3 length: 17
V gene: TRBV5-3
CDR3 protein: ARSQSQTTGGSANTEAF

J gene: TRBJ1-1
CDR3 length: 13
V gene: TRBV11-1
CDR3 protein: ASSPTGTGNSEAF

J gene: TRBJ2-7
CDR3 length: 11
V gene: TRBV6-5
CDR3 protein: ASSDIQGYEQY

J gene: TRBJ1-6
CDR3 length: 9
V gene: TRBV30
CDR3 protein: AWSAVSPLH

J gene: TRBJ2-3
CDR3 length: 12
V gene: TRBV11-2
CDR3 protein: ASSLGGLGDTQY

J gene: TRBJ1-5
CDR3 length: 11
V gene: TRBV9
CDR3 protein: ASSVGVDQPQH

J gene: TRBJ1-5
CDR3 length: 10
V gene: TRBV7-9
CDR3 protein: ASSLDPQPQH

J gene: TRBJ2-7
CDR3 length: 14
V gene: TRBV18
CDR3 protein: ASSPVPPAGNHEQY

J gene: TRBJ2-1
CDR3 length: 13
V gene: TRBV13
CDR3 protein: ASSRSGEKYNEQF

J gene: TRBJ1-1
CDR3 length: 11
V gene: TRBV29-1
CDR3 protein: SVRQGWNTEAF

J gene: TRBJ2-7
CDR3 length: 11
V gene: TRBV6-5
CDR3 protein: ASSRDSIYEQY